This is a list of T cell receptor beta chains from one sample in a study of beta chain features in type 1 diabetes. Profiled with immunoSEQ multiplex PCR; TCRdb holds only in-frame clones, not every one. The repertoire has more than 300,000 clones, around 9.6% of them found once; the top ten carry 0.6%. Sequencing used central memory CD4+ T cells from blood. These receptors all stem from a man younger than 45 with type 1 diabetes. The conserved cysteine and the conserved F or W are not part of the CDR3 here.

v_call: TRBV28
cdr3_length: 12
cdr3_aa: ASSFGDMNTEAF

v_call: TRBV4-1
cdr3_length: 15
cdr3_aa: ASSSGDGGLVDNEQF

v_call: TRBV9
cdr3_length: 14
cdr3_aa: ASSSGQSVEPDTQY

v_call: TRBV2
cdr3_length: 11
cdr3_aa: ASRQDSNQPQH

v_call: TRBV27
cdr3_length: 13
cdr3_aa: ASSLSGYFTDTQY

v_call: TRBV5-1
cdr3_length: 12
cdr3_aa: ASSYGTVQETQY

v_call: TRBV5-1
cdr3_length: 13
cdr3_aa: ASSPQNPGQGEAF

v_call: TRBV27
cdr3_length: 13
cdr3_aa: ASSLRGAGYTEAF

v_call: TRBV2
cdr3_length: 11
cdr3_aa: ASSPDRDNEQF

v_call: TRBV7-6
cdr3_length: 15
cdr3_aa: ASNSRTSGSNTGELF

v_call: TRBV11-2
cdr3_length: 10
cdr3_aa: ASSPAQYEQF

v_call: TRBV18
cdr3_length: 12
cdr3_aa: ASSPGKGAVWQF

v_call: TRBV6-5
cdr3_length: 12
cdr3_aa: ASSYQTGSYEQY

v_call: TRBV28
cdr3_length: 14
cdr3_aa: ASSLTSGPPRLQAF